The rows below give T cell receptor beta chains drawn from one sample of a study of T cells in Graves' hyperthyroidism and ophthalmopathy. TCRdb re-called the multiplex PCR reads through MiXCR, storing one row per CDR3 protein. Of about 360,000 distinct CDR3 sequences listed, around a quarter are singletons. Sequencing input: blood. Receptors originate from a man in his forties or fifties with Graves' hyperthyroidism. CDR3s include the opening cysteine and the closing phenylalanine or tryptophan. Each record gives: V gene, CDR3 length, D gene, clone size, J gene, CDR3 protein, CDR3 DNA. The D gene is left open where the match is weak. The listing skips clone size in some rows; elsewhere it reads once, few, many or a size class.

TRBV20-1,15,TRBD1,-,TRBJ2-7,CSAANQGAYLYEQYF,TGCAGTGCCGCCAACCAGGGGGCGTACCTCTACGAGCAGTACTTC
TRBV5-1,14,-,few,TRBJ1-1,CASSSGTPGTEAFF,TGCGCCAGCAGCTCCGGGACCCCTGGGACTGAAGCTTTCTTT
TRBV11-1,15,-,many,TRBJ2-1,CASTVFEGAYNEQFF,TGTGCCAGCACCGTATTTGAGGGGGCCTACAATGAGCAGTTCTTC
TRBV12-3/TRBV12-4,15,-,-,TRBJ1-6,CASTDGSSYNSPLHF,TGTGCCAGCACGGACGGGAGCTCCTATAATTCACCCCTCCACTTT
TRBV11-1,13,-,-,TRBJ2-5,CASRDMGQETQYF,TGTGCTAGCAGGGACATGGGACAAGAGACCCAGTACTTC
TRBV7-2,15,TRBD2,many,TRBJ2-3,CASSAGLAGLDTQYF,TGTGCCAGCAGCGCCGGACTAGCGGGCTTGGATACGCAGTATTTT
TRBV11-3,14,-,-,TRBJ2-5,CASSQQGRRETQYF,TGTGCCAGCAGCCAACAGGGGAGGCGGGAGACCCAGTACTTC
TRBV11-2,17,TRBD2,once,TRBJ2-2,CASSPLSGRGRAGELFF,TGTGCCAGCAGCCCACTCAGCGGGAGGGGTCGGGCCGGGGAGCTGTTTTTT
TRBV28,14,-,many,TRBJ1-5,CASSPLGGFQPQHF,TGTGCCAGCAGTCCACTGGGGGGGTTTCAGCCCCAGCATTTT
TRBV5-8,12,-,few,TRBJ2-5,CASSLGGSVEYF,TGTGCCAGCAGCTTAGGTGGTAGCGTTGAGTACTTC
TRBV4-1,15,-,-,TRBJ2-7,CASSQEHREGYEQYF,TGCGCCAGCAGCCAAGAACACAGGGAGGGCTACGAGCAGTACTTC
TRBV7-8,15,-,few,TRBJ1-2,CASSLATGVVYGYTF,TGTGCCAGCAGCTTAGCAACCGGGGTAGTGTATGGCTACACCTTC
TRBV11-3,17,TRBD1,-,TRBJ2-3,CASSVPGQGSSTDTQYF,TGTGCCAGCAGCGTCCCGGGACAGGGATCTTCCACAGATACGCAGTATTTT
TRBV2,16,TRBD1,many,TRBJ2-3,CASRDRTGGETDTQYF,TGTGCCAGCAGAGACCGAACAGGGGGCGAGACAGATACGCAGTATTTT
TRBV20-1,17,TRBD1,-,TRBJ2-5,CSARTPAQGAYQETQYF,TGCAGTGCTAGAACCCCGGCGCAGGGGGCGTACCAAGAGACCCAGTACTTC